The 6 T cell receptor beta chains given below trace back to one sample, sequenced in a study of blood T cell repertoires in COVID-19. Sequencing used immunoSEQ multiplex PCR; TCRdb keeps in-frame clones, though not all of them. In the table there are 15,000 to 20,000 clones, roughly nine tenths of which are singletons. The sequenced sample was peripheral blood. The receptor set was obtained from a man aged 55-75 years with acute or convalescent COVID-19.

The CDR3 coding sequence is TGTGCCAGTAGTATCCGGGGACAGGGAGACTCTAATTCACCCCTCCACTTT. This gives the protein CASSIRGQGDSNSPLHF. The chain uses TRBV19 and TRBJ1-6; 9 bases are a match to TRBD1. In germline, CDR1 is LNHDA, CDR2 SQIVND (reference sequence). The length of the CDR3 is 17 residues. V was clipped by 3 bases and J by 6 bases; unmatched bases: 9.

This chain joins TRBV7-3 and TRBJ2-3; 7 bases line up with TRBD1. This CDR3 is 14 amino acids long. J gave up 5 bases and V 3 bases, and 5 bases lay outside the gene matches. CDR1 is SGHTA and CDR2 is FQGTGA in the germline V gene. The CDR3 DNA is TGTGCCAGCAGCTTGGCAGGACAGGTAGATACGCAGTATTTT. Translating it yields CASSLAGQVDTQYF.

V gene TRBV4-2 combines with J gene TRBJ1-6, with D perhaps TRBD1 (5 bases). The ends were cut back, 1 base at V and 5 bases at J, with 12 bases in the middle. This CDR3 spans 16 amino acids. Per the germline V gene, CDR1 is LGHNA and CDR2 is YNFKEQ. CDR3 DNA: TGTGCCAGCAGCCAAGGAGCAGGGTCGAATAATTCACCCCTCCACTTT. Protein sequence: CASSQGAGSNNSPLHF.

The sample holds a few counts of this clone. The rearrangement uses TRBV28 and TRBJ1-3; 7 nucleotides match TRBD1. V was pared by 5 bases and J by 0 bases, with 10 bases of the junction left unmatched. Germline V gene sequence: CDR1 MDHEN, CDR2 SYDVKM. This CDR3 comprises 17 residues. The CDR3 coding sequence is TGTGCCAGCAGTCTCGGACAGGCAGTTGGCTCTGGAAACACCATATATTTT. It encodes CASSLGQAVGSGNTIYF.

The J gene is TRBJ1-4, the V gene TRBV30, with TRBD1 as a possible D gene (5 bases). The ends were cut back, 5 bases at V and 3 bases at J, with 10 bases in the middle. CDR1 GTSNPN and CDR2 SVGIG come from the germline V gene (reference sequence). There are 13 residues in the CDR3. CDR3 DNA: TGTGCCTGGCAGGGTTTGGCTAATGAAAAACTGTTTTTT. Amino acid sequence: CAWQGLANEKLFF.

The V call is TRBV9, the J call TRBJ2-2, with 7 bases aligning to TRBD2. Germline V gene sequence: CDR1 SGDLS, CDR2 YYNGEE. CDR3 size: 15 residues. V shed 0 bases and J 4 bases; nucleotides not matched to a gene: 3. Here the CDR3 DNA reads TGTGCCAGCAGCGTAGATGGGAGGGGCACCGGGGAGCTGTTTTTT. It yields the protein CASSVDGRGTGELFF.